The entry below describes one TCR beta chain. Source study methods: Estimation of nucleated cell counts relied on the amplification of reference gene primers. TCRdb keeps only in-frame clones here, not all; method: immunoSEQ multiplex PCR. D and trimming were read from the DNA, whereas the V and J calls and clone size are those reported in that table. The sample lists 100,000 to 120,000 clones, 75% to 90% occurring once. The data originate from a study of blood T cell repertoires in COVID-19. On the study more broadly: COVID-19 samples from acute and convalescent phases originated in the United States, Italy and Spain. T cells, B-cell-depleted T cells, or PBMCs provided the cDNA or gDNA that served as material.

Sequenced sample: peripheral blood. This sequence originates from a woman in her fifties or sixties with COVID-19, enrolled during active disease.

The CDR3 DNA follows: TGCGCCAGCAGCCCTGATGGCGGCACTGAAGCTTTCTTT. This translates into CASSPDGGTEAFF. The chain links TRBV4-1 to TRBJ1-1; no firm D call. CDR3 length: 13 amino acids. Germline lookup yields CDR1 MGHRA and CDR2 YSYEKL. The ends were cut back, 4 bases at V and 4 bases at J, with 10 bases in the middle.